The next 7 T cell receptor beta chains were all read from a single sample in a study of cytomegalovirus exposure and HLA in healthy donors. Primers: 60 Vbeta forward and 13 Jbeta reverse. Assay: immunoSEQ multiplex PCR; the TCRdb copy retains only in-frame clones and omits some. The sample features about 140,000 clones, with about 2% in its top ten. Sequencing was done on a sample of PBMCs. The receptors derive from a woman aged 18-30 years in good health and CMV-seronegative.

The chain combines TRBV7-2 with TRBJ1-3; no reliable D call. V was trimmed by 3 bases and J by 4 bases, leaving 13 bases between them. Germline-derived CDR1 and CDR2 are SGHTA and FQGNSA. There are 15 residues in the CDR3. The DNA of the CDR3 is TGTGCCAGCAGCTTTTCCCCCTCTTCCGGAAACACCATATATTTT. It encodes CASSFSPSSGNTIYF.

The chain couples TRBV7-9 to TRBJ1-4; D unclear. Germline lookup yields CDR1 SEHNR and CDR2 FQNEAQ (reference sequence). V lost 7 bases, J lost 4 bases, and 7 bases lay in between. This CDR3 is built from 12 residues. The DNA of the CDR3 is TGTGCCAGCACGGGGTTTAATGAAAAACTGTTTTTT. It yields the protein CASTGFNEKLFF.

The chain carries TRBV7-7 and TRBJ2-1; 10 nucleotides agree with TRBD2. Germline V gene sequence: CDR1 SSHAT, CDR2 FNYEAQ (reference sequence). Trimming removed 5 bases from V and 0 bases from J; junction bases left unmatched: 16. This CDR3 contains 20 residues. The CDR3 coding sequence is TGTGCCAGCAGCAAAGAACTAGCGGGAAAACTTGGGAGCTCCTACAATGAGCAGTTCTTC. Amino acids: CASSKELAGKLGSSYNEQFF.

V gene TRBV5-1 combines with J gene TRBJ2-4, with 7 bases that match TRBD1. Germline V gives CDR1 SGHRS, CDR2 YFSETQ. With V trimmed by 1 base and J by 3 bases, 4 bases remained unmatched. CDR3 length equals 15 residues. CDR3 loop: CASSLRGPDKNIQYF. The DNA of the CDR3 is TGCGCCAGCAGCTTGAGGGGGCCGGACAAAAACATTCAGTACTTC.

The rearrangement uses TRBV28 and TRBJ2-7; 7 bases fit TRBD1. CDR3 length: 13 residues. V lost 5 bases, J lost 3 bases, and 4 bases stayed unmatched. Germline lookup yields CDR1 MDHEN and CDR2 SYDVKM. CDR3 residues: CASSRGQSYEQYF. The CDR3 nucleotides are TGTGCCAGCAGTAGGGGACAGAGCTACGAGCAGTACTTC.

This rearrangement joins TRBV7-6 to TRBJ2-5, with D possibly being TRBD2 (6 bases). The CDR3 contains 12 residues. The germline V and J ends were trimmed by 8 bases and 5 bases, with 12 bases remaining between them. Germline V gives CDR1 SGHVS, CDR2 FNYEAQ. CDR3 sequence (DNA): TGTGCCAGCGGGACTGCCCGCGAGACCCAGTACTTC. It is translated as CASGTARETQYF.

The DNA of the CDR3 is TGTGCCAGCAGTTTACCCGGGACAGGGGCGTACGAGCAGTACTTC. It is translated as CASSLPGTGAYEQYF. The genes are TRBV28 and TRBJ2-7; the match to TRBD1 covers 10 bases. The CDR3 length is 15 residues. CDR1 and CDR2 (germline): MDHEN, SYDVKM. Trimming took 2 bases from V and 4 from J; bases not matched to a gene: 5. Filled out from reference TRBV28 and TRBJ2-7, the complete variable domain reads DVKVTQSSRYLVKRTGEKVFLECVQDMDHENMFWYRQDPGLGLRLIYFSYDVKMKEKGDIPEGYSVSREKKERFSLILESASTNQTSMYLCASSLPGTGAYEQYFGPGTRLTVT.